This T cell receptor (beta chain) was identified during a study of beta chain features in type 1 diabetes. Regarding the study as a whole: In every one of the four CD4+ subsets, TCRB CDR3s were moderately but significantly shorter in Type 1 diabetes patients.

As every portion of the isolated RNA was reverse transcribed, the sequencing read expressed TCRB transcripts. Sequencing used immunoSEQ multiplex PCR; TCRdb keeps in-frame clones, though not all of them. The sample includes about 160,000 clones, 7% to 9.5% of them seen just once. As regards this clone: As yet, its antigen is unknown.

The CDR3 has 13 residues. Trimming cost V 8 bases and J 8 bases; bases outside gene matches: 6. From germline, CDR1 is SNHLY and CDR2 FYNNEI. The sequenced sample was central memory CD4+ T cells from blood. The TCR sequence derives from a woman in her 30s with type 1 diabetes. This rearrangement joins TRBV2 to TRBJ1-4; 9 positions agree with TRBD1. CDR3 protein: CASQQGAGEKLFF. CDR3 coding DNA: TGTGCCAGCCAACAGGGGGCTGGAGAAAAACTGTTTTTT.